The clone carrying this TCR beta chain was observed a few times. Its cognate antigen is unknown. This sample stems from a study of cytomegalovirus exposure and HLA in healthy donors. Study observations and caveats: The listing of approximately 160 TCR beta chains classed them as cytomegalovirus-associated. Most TCRs appeared rarely, but some public TCRs recurred in many donors.

V was pared by 3 bases and J by 4 bases, with 9 bases of the junction left unmatched. This CDR3 has 16 residues. Germline CDR1 is SGHAT and CDR2 is FQNNGV. Profiled with immunoSEQ multiplex PCR; TCRdb holds only in-frame clones, not every one. This table has 150,000 to 250,000 clones, 75% to 85% appearing once. The J gene is TRBJ2-1, the V gene TRBV11-2; TRBD2 matches 7 bases. The sample taken for sequencing was PBMCs. The source of this sequence is a woman aged 30 to 39 in good health and CMV-seropositive. The CDR3 DNA reads as TGTGCCAGCAGCTTGGGTAGGCTAGCGGTTTACAATGAGCAGTTCTTC. Its translation: CASSLGRLAVYNEQFF. The full variable domain, completed using reference TRBV11-2 and TRBJ2-1, is EAGVAQSPRYKIIEKRQSVAFWCNPISGHATLYWYQQILGQGPKLLIQFQNNGVVDDSQLPKDRFSAERLKGVDSTLKIQPAKLEDSAVYLCASSLGRLAVYNEQFFGPGTRLTVL.